Described below is a single TCR beta chain sequence and its context. Data came from immunoSEQ multiplex PCR; TCRdb stores just in-frame clones and leaves some out. Found here are 850,000 to 1,200,000 clones, around 74% of them singletons; the top ten hold less than 1.5%. The CDR3 has 14 residues. The germline gives CDR1 GTSNPN, CDR2 SVGIG (reference sequence). V lost 0 bases and J lost 8, with 11 bases in between. The data stem from a study of shared clonotypes between healthy human individuals. The chain employs TRBV30 and TRBJ1-6; a possible D gene is TRBD1 (5 bases). Source material: memory CD4+ T cells sorted from blood. As for subset: CD45RA-negative fraction. This clonotype originated in a man aged 18 to 29 in good health. The CDR3 DNA reads as TGTGCCTGGAGTGTAACACGGGGGTATTCACCCCTCCACTTT. Translation gives CAWSVTRGYSPLHF.